This T cell receptor (beta chain) was sequenced in a study of blood T cell repertoires in COVID-19. Study summary: From T cells, B-cell-depleted T cells, or PBMCs came the material, which was cDNA or gDNA.

Per the study methods: It was from reference gene primer amplification that nucleated cell counts were estimated. Libraries were prepared by immunoSEQ multiplex PCR; TCRdb keeps only in-frame clonotypes and omits some of them. The DNA gave D and trimming, while V, J and clone size come from that table. Of some 290,000 clones in the sample, 75% to 90% were seen once. Germline CDR1 reads SEHNR; CDR2 reads FQNEAQ (reference sequence). Deletions cut 4 bases from V and 1 base from J, with 7 bases between. The CDR3 covers 14 residues. In its sample, this clone was seen a few times. This TCR derives from a man aged 55 to 70 who had recovered from COVID-19. The specimen was peripheral blood. V usage is TRBV7-9 and J usage is TRBJ2-2, with TRBD1 as a possible D gene (5 bases). Here the CDR3 reads CASSYDRNTGELFF. Here the CDR3 DNA reads TGTGCCAGCAGCTACGACAGGAACACCGGGGAGCTGTTTTTT.